One sample yielded the 20 T cell receptor beta chains listed below, sequenced in a study of memory CD4+ T cells and cytomegalovirus serostatus. This table comes from immunoSEQ multiplex PCR, and its TCRdb copy is limited to in-frame clones, with some not included. The data contain 65,000 to 95,000 clones, less than 90% of them singletons. The sort gate was single viable CD3+CD4+CD8-CD45RO+ cells for memory CD4+ T cells. Sequenced sample: memory CD4+ T cells from blood. The receptor source for this set is an adult in good health and CMV-seronegative.

The J gene is TRBJ1-1, the V gene TRBV28; possibly TRBD1 for D (5 bases). The CDR3 length is 15 residues. Trimming took off 7 bases at V and 0 bases at J, with 15 bases between the two ends. Germline V CDR1 and CDR2: MDHEN, SYDVKM. CDR3: CASTVGGDMNTEAFF. DNA of the CDR3: TGTGCCAGCACGGTCGGGGGGGATATGAACACTGAAGCTTTCTTT.

This rearrangement joins TRBV7-9 to TRBJ1-6; no firm D call. Germline V CDR1 and CDR2: SEHNR, FQNEAQ (reference sequence). The V end lost 5 bases, the J end lost 15 bases, and 20 bases lay between the germline ends. The CDR3 is 14 residues long. The CDR3 region is CASSAHIEPSGLHF. CDR3 nucleotide sequence: TGTGCCAGCAGCGCCCATATAGAACCTTCGGGCCTCCACTTT.

The V gene is TRBV10-3, the J gene TRBJ2-7, with a possible D match to TRBD2 (5 bases). Germline values: CDR1 ENHRY, CDR2 SYGVKD. The CDR3 consists of 14 residues. The V end was cut by 4 bases, the J end by 0 bases, with 10 bases between. The CDR3 sequence: CAISAGVSSYEQYF. CDR3 sequence (DNA): TGTGCCATCAGTGCCGGGGTGAGCTCCTACGAGCAGTACTTC.

The V call is TRBV19, the J call TRBJ1-2; weak D call: TRBD1 (6 bases). The germline V and J ends were trimmed by 9 bases and 5 bases, with 10 bases remaining between them. The CDR3 has 11 residues. Germline values: CDR1 LNHDA, CDR2 SQIVND (reference sequence). The CDR3 DNA reads as TGTGCCAGCGGACAGCAGTATGGCTACACCTTC. Translated, it gives CASGQQYGYTF.

The V and J genes are TRBV6-6 and TRBJ2-5; TRBD1 matches at 7 bases. Trimming cost V 2 bases and J 1 base; bases outside gene matches: 4. This CDR3 spans 15 amino acids. Germline V gene sequence: CDR1 MNHNY, CDR2 SVGAGI (reference sequence). The CDR3 region has the DNA TGTGCCAGCAGTTACCGGGACAGAATCCAAGAGACCCAGTACTTC. It yields the protein CASSYRDRIQETQYF.

The chain has TRBV6-1 and TRBJ1-4; D gene ambiguous. V was clipped by 3 bases and J by 7 bases, with 6 bases between them. This CDR3 comprises 12 residues. From germline, CDR1 is MNHNS and CDR2 SASEGT. The CDR3 region has the DNA TGTGCCAGCAGTGATTCCACTGAAAAACTGTTTTTT. This sequence encodes CASSDSTEKLFF.

This clone was recorded once. The gene calls are TRBV7-2 and TRBJ2-3, with 7 positions matching TRBD2. V was clipped by 6 bases and J by 0 bases; unmatched bases: 6. This CDR3 is 15 amino acids long. Germline V gene sequence: CDR1 SGHTA, CDR2 FQGNSA. In DNA, the CDR3 is TGTGCCAGCAGTCGGGACTACCAAAGCACAGATACGCAGTATTTT. Translation gives CASSRDYQSTDTQYF.

The genes are TRBV5-1 and TRBJ2-1; no clear D. The CDR3 has 12 residues. V lost 7 bases, J lost 12 bases, and 17 bases lay in between. The germline V gene has CDR1 SGHRS and CDR2 YFSETQ. The CDR3 nucleotides read TGCGCCAGCGGAAAAGGAAACAAGGGGCAGTTCTTC. As protein: CASGKGNKGQFF.

The chain recombines TRBV6-6 with TRBJ2-5, with 8 bases identical to TRBD2. The CDR3 length is 13 residues. Losses at the gene ends were 5 bases for V and 5 bases for J; bases not matched to a gene: 4. Germline V CDR1 and CDR2: MNHNY, SVGAGI (reference sequence). The CDR3 here is CASSNERGETQYF. The CDR3, as DNA: TGTGCCAGCAGTAACGAGCGGGGGGAGACCCAGTACTTC.

The V call is TRBV6-4, the J call TRBJ1-5; TRBD1 matches 7 bases. The germline V gene has CDR1 MRHNA and CDR2 SNTAGT. The V segment lost 2 bases and the J segment 1 base; nucleotides outside the gene matches: 11. There are 18 residues in the CDR3. CDR3 sequence reads: CASSDGDRLEGSNQPQHF. DNA for the CDR3: TGTGCCAGCAGTGACGGGGACAGACTCGAGGGGAGCAATCAGCCCCAGCATTTT.

This clone was detected a few times. J is TRBJ2-1 and V is TRBV14; D gene uncertain. The CDR3 loop spans 12 amino acids. Trimming cost V 4 bases and J 5 bases, with 6 bases left between them. Germline assignment: CDR1 SGHDN and CDR2 FVKESK. This chain's CDR3 is CASSRLNNEQFF. DNA for the CDR3: TGTGCCAGCAGCCGACTCAACAATGAGCAGTTCTTC.

This chain links TRBV7-2 with TRBJ2-2; perhaps TRBD1 as D (5 bases). V was clipped by 1 base and J by 3 bases, with 12 bases between them. The CDR3 length is 16 residues. Germline V gives CDR1 SGHTA, CDR2 FQGNSA. In nucleotides, the CDR3 is TGTGCCAGCAGCTTAGTGTCAGGGTACGACACCGGGGAGCTGTTTTTT. It is translated as CASSLVSGYDTGELFF.

In this sample, this clone turned up a few times. V gene TRBV18 combines with J gene TRBJ2-1, with D perhaps assigned TRBD1 or TRBD2 (5 bases each). Germline V gene lookup returns CDR1 KGHSH and CDR2 LQKENI. V lost 1 base and J 9 bases, leaving 7 bases between the germline ends. The CDR3 has 12 residues. CDR3 in DNA: TGTGCCAGCTCACCACTAGGGACTGAGCAGTTCTTC. Amino acid sequence: CASSPLGTEQFF.

The chain uses TRBV7-6 and TRBJ2-7; the match to TRBD2 covers 8 bases. CDR3 size: 15 residues. Per the germline V gene, CDR1 is SGHVS and CDR2 is FNYEAQ. Trimming at V came to 5 bases and at J to 3 bases, leaving 9 bases not matched to a gene. CDR3 sequence: CASSVTTGLGYEQYF. For the CDR3, the DNA is TGTGCCAGCAGCGTGACGACGGGACTAGGCTACGAGCAGTACTTC.

The chain carries TRBV10-2 and TRBJ2-1, with 7 bases lining up with TRBD1. The V gene end was trimmed by 11 bases and the J gene end by 1 base; junction bases not matched to a gene: 8. The germline V gene encodes CDR1 WSHSY and CDR2 SAAADI. The CDR3 contains 14 residues. CDR3 in DNA: TGCGCCTCCCGGACAGGTGATTCCTACAATGAGCAGTTCTTC. It translates to CASRTGDSYNEQFF.

The gene calls are TRBV28 and TRBJ2-7, with TRBD1 matching over 7 bases. The CDR3 has 14 amino acids. Per germline, CDR1 MDHEN and CDR2 SYDVKM. The trim removed 8 bases at V and 0 bases at J, leaving 7 bases unmatched. The CDR3 loop is CASQEYRGSYEQYF. The CDR3 DNA follows: TGTGCCAGCCAGGAGTACAGGGGCTCCTACGAGCAGTACTTC.

In DNA, the CDR3 is TGTGCCAGCAGCTTAGGGGCCAGGTACTCTGGAAACACCATATATTTT. Translating it yields CASSLGARYSGNTIYF. The chain recombines TRBV7-2 with TRBJ1-3; D gene ambiguous. V lost 1 base and J lost 0, with 10 bases in between. Germline V gives CDR1 SGHTA, CDR2 FQGNSA. The CDR3 extends over 16 amino acids.

The chain joins TRBV7-6 to TRBJ2-7, with 11 bases aligning to TRBD2. Germline lookup yields CDR1 SGHVS and CDR2 FNYEAQ. CDR3 length: 15 amino acids. The trim removed 0 bases at V and 5 bases at J, leaving 3 bases unmatched. This chain's CDR3 is CASSLAVAGGHEQYF. The CDR3 DNA reads TGTGCCAGCAGCTTAGCGGTAGCGGGGGGGCACGAGCAGTACTTC.

The chain employs TRBV6-6 and TRBJ1-5; 8 nucleotides match TRBD1. This CDR3 region has 14 residues. Germline CDR1 is MNHNY and CDR2 is SVGAGI (reference sequence). J was trimmed by 3 bases and V by 5 bases; bases with no gene match: 3. The CDR3 loop reads CASSTTGVNQPQHF. CDR3 nucleotides: TGTGCCAGCAGTACGACAGGGGTCAATCAGCCCCAGCATTTT.

The rearrangement uses TRBV19 and TRBJ2-1, with TRBD2 matching 14 bases. CDR1 LNHDA and CDR2 SQIVND come from the germline V gene (reference sequence). Trimming cost V 8 bases and J 6 bases; bases outside gene matches: 0. The CDR3 consists of 13 residues. CDR3 nucleotides: TGTGCCAGTGGACTAGCGGGGGGCAATGAGCAGTTCTTC. Protein sequence: CASGLAGGNEQFF.